What follows are 9 T cell receptor beta chains derived from one specimen sequenced in a study of cytomegalovirus exposure and HLA in healthy donors. In the PCR, 60 Vbeta and 13 Jbeta primers were used. Clones were read by immunoSEQ multiplex PCR, and TCRdb kept only the in-frame ones, dropping some. The sample lists 95,000 to 100,000 clones; about 80% were seen once. The sample consisted of PBMCs. The receptor source for this set is a man in his forties in good health and CMV-seronegative.

The genes are TRBV30 and TRBJ2-3; 11 bases map to TRBD2. The trim removed 3 bases at V and 6 bases at J, leaving 8 bases unmatched. The CDR3 has 15 amino acids. Germline CDR1 reads GTSNPN; CDR2 reads SVGIG (reference sequence). The CDR3 DNA sequence: TGTGCCTGGAGCGTAAAACTAGCGGGGGTGGATACGCAGTATTTT. The encoded protein is CAWSVKLAGVDTQYF.

The chain has TRBV29-1 and TRBJ1-1; a possible D gene is TRBD1 (6 bases). Germline CDR1 reads SQVTM; CDR2 reads ANQGSEA. This CDR3 spans 12 amino acids. The V end was cut by 7 bases, the J end by 2 bases, with 11 bases between. DNA of the CDR3: TGCAGCGCCCGGACAGCCAACACTGAAGCTTTCTTT. It codes for CSARTANTEAFF.

The V and J genes are TRBV6-6 and TRBJ2-3; the D is unclear. The CDR3 is made up of 12 amino acids. V was trimmed by 11 bases and J by 1 base, leaving 10 bases between them. Germline loops: CDR1 MNHNY, CDR2 SVGAGI (reference sequence). In DNA form, the CDR3 reads TGTGCCTCCGAAACGGGCACAGATACGCAGTATTTT. Translated, it gives CASETGTDTQYF.

V and J are TRBV27 and TRBJ2-5; D is unresolved. This CDR3 region has 13 residues. The germline gives CDR1 MNHEY, CDR2 SMNVEV (reference sequence). The V end lost 5 bases, the J end lost 0 bases, and 7 bases lay between the germline ends. Written as DNA, the CDR3 is TGTGCCAGCAGTCTCGGTCACCAAGAGACCCAGTACTTC. Translated, it gives CASSLGHQETQYF.

This rearrangement joins TRBV27 to TRBJ2-1, with D possibly being TRBD1 (6 bases). The ends were cut back, 6 bases at V and 1 base at J, with 13 bases in the middle. The CDR3 length is 15 residues. Germline CDR1 is MNHEY and CDR2 is SMNVEV (reference sequence). The CDR3 DNA sequence: TGTGCCAGCAGAACAGGGATGTCGTCCTACAATGAGCAGTTCTTC. Its translation: CASRTGMSSYNEQFF.

The chain couples TRBV27 to TRBJ2-2; 11 bases are shared with TRBD2. This CDR3 is built from 16 residues. Losses at the gene ends were 6 bases for V and 3 bases for J; bases not matched to a gene: 6. Germline V lookup: CDR1 MNHEY, CDR2 SMNVEV (reference sequence). CDR3 bases: TGTGCCAGCAGCCCAGGTAGCGGGAGGGACACCGGGGAGCTGTTTTTT. As protein: CASSPGSGRDTGELFF.

The chain links TRBV30 to TRBJ2-2; 8 nucleotides agree with TRBD1. Germline V lookup: CDR1 GTSNPN, CDR2 SVGIG (reference sequence). Germline trimming cut 4 bases from V and 0 bases from J; bases unmatched to any gene: 4. CDR3 length: 15 amino acids. The CDR3 spells CAWNRGEPNTGELFF. The CDR3 nucleotides read TGTGCCTGGAACAGGGGGGAACCGAACACCGGGGAGCTGTTTTTT. Full variable domain (missing parts from reference TRBV30 and TRBJ2-2): SQTIHQWPATLVQPVGSPLSLECTVEGTSNPNLYWYRQAAGRGLQLLFYSVGIGQISSEVPQNLSASRPQDRQFILSSKKLLLSDSGFYLCAWNRGEPNTGELFFGEGSRLTVL.

This chain joins TRBV27 and TRBJ2-2; D is possibly TRBD1 (6 bases). V was pared by 4 bases and J by 1 base, with 10 bases between. CDR3 length: 15 residues. Looked up from germline, CDR1 is MNHEY and CDR2 is SMNVEV (reference sequence). CDR3 sequence (DNA): TGTGCCAGCAGTTCCGGACAGTTGAACACCGGGGAGCTGTTTTTT. Amino acid sequence: CASSSGQLNTGELFF.

The chain links TRBV20-1 to TRBJ2-5; the D is unclear. CDR1 and CDR2 (germline): DFQATT, SNEGSKA (reference sequence). There are 11 residues in the CDR3. The V and J ends lost 1 base and 5 bases respectively, with 5 bases between them. CDR3 coding DNA: TGCAGTGCTAGAGGAGATGAGACCCAGTACTTC. Its translation: CSARGDETQYF.